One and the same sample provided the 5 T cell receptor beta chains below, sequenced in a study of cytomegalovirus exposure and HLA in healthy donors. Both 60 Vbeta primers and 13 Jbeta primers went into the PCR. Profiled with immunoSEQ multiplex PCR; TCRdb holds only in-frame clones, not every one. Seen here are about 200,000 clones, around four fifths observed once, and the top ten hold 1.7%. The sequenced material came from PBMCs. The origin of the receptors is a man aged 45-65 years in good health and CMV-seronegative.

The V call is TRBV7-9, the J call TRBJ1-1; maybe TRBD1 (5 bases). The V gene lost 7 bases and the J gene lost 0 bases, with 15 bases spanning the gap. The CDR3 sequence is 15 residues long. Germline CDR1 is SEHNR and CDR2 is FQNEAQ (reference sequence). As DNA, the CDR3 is TGTGCCAGCAAGGGGTGGGCGGACATGAACACTGAAGCTTTCTTT. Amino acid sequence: CASKGWADMNTEAFF.

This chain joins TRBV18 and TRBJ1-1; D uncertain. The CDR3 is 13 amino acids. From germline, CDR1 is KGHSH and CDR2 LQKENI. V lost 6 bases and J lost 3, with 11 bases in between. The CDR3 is CASSGSTDTEAFF. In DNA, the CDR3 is TGTGCCAGCTCGGGGAGTACGGACACTGAAGCTTTCTTT.

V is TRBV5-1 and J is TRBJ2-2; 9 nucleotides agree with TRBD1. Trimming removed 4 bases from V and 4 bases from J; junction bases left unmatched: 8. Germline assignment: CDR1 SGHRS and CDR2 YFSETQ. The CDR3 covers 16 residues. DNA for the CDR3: TGCGCCAGCAGCGGGGGACAGGGTTTTGGCACCGGGGAGCTGTTTTTT. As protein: CASSGGQGFGTGELFF. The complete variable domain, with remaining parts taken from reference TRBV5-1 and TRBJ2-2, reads KAGVTQTPRYLIKTRGQQVTLSCSPISGHRSVSWYQQTPGQGLQFLFEYFSETQRNKGNFPGRFSGRQFSNSRSEMNVSTLELGDSALYLCASSGGQGFGTGELFFGEGSRLTVL.

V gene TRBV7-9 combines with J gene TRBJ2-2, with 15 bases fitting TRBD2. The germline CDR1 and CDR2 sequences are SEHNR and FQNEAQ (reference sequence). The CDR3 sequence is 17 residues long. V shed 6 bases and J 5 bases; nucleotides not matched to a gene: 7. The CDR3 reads CASRAGLAGGGTGELFF. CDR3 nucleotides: TGTGCCAGCAGAGCGGGACTAGCGGGAGGAGGGACCGGGGAGCTGTTTTTT.

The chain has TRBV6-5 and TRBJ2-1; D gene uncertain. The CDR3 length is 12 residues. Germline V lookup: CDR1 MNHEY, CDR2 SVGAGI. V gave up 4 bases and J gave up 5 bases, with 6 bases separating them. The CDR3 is CASSSDNNEQFF. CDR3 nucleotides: TGTGCCAGCAGTTCAGATAACAATGAGCAGTTCTTC.